These 4 T cell receptor beta chains were all obtained from the same sample, sequenced in a study of blood T cell repertoires in COVID-19. Only in-frame clones appear in the TCRdb table, and some are missing; sequencing was by immunoSEQ multiplex PCR. Altogether around 270,000 clones are present, 88% being singletons, with the ten largest covering roughly 4%. Sequencing input: peripheral blood. These receptors were taken from a man in his 60s who had recovered from COVID-19.

CDR3 loop: CASSSLAGGRREQYF. CDR3 sequence (DNA): TGTGCCAGCAGCTCACTAGCGGGGGGCCGCAGGGAGCAGTACTTC. The chain carries TRBV5-4 and TRBJ2-7, with TRBD2 matching 12 bases. Trimming removed 3 bases from V and 7 bases from J; junction bases left unmatched: 8. Germline loops: CDR1 SGHNT, CDR2 YYREEE (reference sequence). The CDR3 totals 15 residues.

The chain links TRBV20-1 to TRBJ2-1, with TRBD1 identical over 7 bases. V was pared by 1 base and J by 10 bases, with 1 base of the junction left unmatched. From germline, CDR1 is DFQATT and CDR2 SNEGSKA (reference sequence). The CDR3 extends over 11 amino acids. CDR3 nucleotides: TGCAGTGCTAGAGTGGACAGGGAGCAGTTCTTC. It translates to CSARVDREQFF.

V is TRBV5-6 and J is TRBJ1-2, with D possibly TRBD1 on 5 matching bases. Germline CDR1 is SGHDT and CDR2 is YYEEEE. V dropped 2 bases and J dropped 7 bases, with 9 bases sitting between them. The CDR3 covers 12 residues. For the CDR3, the DNA is TGTGCCAGCAGCTTCGGGGGATCTGGCTACACCTTC. It translates to CASSFGGSGYTF.

The CDR3 DNA reads TGTGCCAGTAGTTCGGACAGGGGGGGTCACGAGCAGTACTTC. It yields the protein CASSSDRGGHEQYF. This sequence joins TRBV19 and TRBJ2-7; 10 bases are shared with TRBD1. The germline V gene encodes CDR1 LNHDA and CDR2 SQIVND (reference sequence). The CDR3 loop spans 14 amino acids. With V trimmed by 5 bases and J by 5 bases, 6 bases remained unmatched.